Listed below are T cell receptor beta chains from one sample, sequenced in a study of shared clonotypes between healthy human individuals. The data were produced by immunoSEQ multiplex PCR, yet TCRdb's version contains in-frame clones alone and is incomplete. The sample has 850,000 to 1,200,000 clones, roughly 70% seen once. The sequencing sample was made of memory CD4+ T cells sorted from blood. The source is a young man in good health. The CDR3 runs from the conserved cysteine through the conserved F or W. A D gene is named only where the DNA matches it firmly. Some rows have no size entry. The others give once, few or many, or a class for an expanded clone.

>TRBJ2-7|.|TRBV5-1|.
TGCGCCAGCAGCTCTCTTGACGGGTACGAGCAGTACTTC
CASSSLDGYEQYF
>TRBJ1-2|TRBD1|TRBV29-1|.
TGCAGCGTTGAACGACAGGGGGCGGGGTACACCTTC
CSVERQGAGYTF
>TRBJ1-4|TRBD1|TRBV18|.
TGTGCCAGCTCACCATCCGGACAGGGACGTGAAAAACTGTTTTTT
CASSPSGQGREKLFF
>TRBJ1-6|.|TRBV19|once
TGTGCCAGTAGTATGGCCGGCAGGTATAATTCACCCCTCCACTTT
CASSMAGRYNSPLHF
>TRBJ2-3|TRBD2|TRBV9|once
TGTGCCAGCAGTGGTAAGCGGGGCGGAGTAGATACGCAGTATTTT
CASSGKRGGVDTQYF
>TRBJ2-7|TRBD2|TRBV2|.
TGTGCCAGCCGGGACTACTACGAGCAGTACTTC
CASRDYYEQYF
>TRBJ2-1|TRBD2|TRBV2|.
TGTGCCAGCAGAGGTCTAGCGGGAGAGGCCTACAATGAGCAGTTCTTC
CASRGLAGEAYNEQFF
>TRBJ2-1|TRBD2|TRBV5-6|.
TGTGCCAGCAGCAACTTTCGGGGGGTCTCCTCCTACAATGAGCAGTTCTTC
CASSNFRGVSSYNEQFF
>TRBJ2-3|TRBD2|TRBV5-1|.
TGCGCCAGCAGCCCCCGACTAGCGGGAGAGTCTACGCAGTATTTT
CASSPRLAGESTQYF
>TRBJ2-5|.|TRBV6-1|once
TGTGCCAGCAGTGACCGGGGGGCGAGAGAGACCCAGTACTTC
CASSDRGARETQYF
>TRBJ2-6|.|TRBV4-3|.
TGCGCCAGCAGCCCAAAGGCACAGGCTGGGGCCAACGTCCTGACTTTC
CASSPKAQAGANVLTF
>TRBJ1-2|.|TRBV6-5|.
TGTGCCAGCAGTTCCCCTCCAGGGTCCTACACCTTC
CASSSPPGSYTF
>TRBJ2-3|.|TRBV7-9|.
TGTGCCAGCAGCTTAGGCCGAGCGGGTAGCACAGATACGCAGTATTTT
CASSLGRAGSTDTQYF
>TRBJ1-1|.|TRBV14|few
TGTGCCAGCACATGGACAGTGAACACTGAAGCTTTCTTT
CASTWTVNTEAFF
>TRBJ2-1|.|TRBV6-6|.
TGTGCCAGCAGTTACTCCGGGCTGGATGAGCAGTTCTTC
CASSYSGLDEQFF
>TRBJ2-7|.|TRBV5-1|.
TGCGCCAGCAGCCCCAGAAGGACTGCCTCCTACGAGCAGTACTTC
CASSPRRTASYEQYF
>TRBJ2-7|.|TRBV19|.
TGTGCCAGTAGTATTCAGGGGCGAGACGAGCAGTACTTC
CASSIQGRDEQYF
>TRBJ2-7|.|TRBV19|few
TGTGCCAGTAGTATAATCCCTACACGCGAGCAGTACTTC
CASSIIPTREQYF
>TRBJ1-1|.|TRBV18|few
TGTGCCAGCTCGCAATCGACAGGGAACACTGAAGCTTTCTTT
CASSQSTGNTEAFF
>TRBJ1-1|.|TRBV5-1|few
TGCGCCAGCAGGGGGACAACGAACACTGAAGCTTTCTTT
CASRGTTNTEAFF
>TRBJ2-5|.|TRBV18|.
TGTGCCAGCTCACCACCGGGCCAGGAGACCCAGTACTTC
CASSPPGQETQYF
>TRBJ2-7|TRBD1|TRBV7-2|.
TGTGCCAGCAACAACCTCCCGGGACAGTACAACTACGAGCAGTACTTC
CASNNLPGQYNYEQYF
>TRBJ1-1|TRBD1|TRBV19|.
TGTGCCAGTAGGACCGGGACAGGGGGCACTGAAGCTTTCTTT
CASRTGTGGTEAFF
>TRBJ2-3|TRBD2|TRBV5-1|.
TGCGCCAGCAGGCCAAGCGGGAGTACAGATACGCAGTATTTT
CASRPSGSTDTQYF
>TRBJ1-1|.|TRBV29-1|.
TGCAGCGTTACCTACACACAGAACACTGAAGCTTTCTTT
CSVTYTQNTEAFF
>TRBJ1-1|.|TRBV7-6|.
TGTGCCAGCAGCTCCCGAGAGAACACTGAAGCTTTCTTT
CASSSRENTEAFF
>TRBJ2-1|.|TRBV19|.
TGTGCCAGTAGTATAACCAGGAATGAGCAGTTCTTC
CASSITRNEQFF
>TRBJ2-7|TRBD1|TRBV7-7|.
TGTGCTAGCAGCTTAGCAGGGGGTTACGAGCAGTACTTC
CASSLAGGYEQYF
>TRBJ2-7|.|TRBV6-1|.
TGTGCCAGCAGGGGTCTCAACAGAGGAGGCTACGAGCAGTACTTC
CASRGLNRGGYEQYF
>TRBJ2-5|.|TRBV19|.
TGTGCCAGTGCAGCCGGCAGGTCGCAAGAGACCCAGTACTTC
CASAAGRSQETQYF
>TRBJ2-7|.|TRBV7-9|.
TGTGCCAGCAGTCGGACAACCCTTTGGGAGCAGTACTTC
CASSRTTLWEQYF
>TRBJ1-1|TRBD1|TRBV9|.
TGTGCCAGCAGCCTCCGAGGACAGGTGGACACTGAAGCTTTCTTT
CASSLRGQVDTEAFF
>TRBJ2-3|.|TRBV4-1|.
TGCGCCAGCAGCCTGTTTGGGGGGCGGGGAAGCACAGATACGCAGTATTTT
CASSLFGGRGSTDTQYF
>TRBJ1-1|.|TRBV18|.
TGTGCCAGCTCACCACTGGCAGGCGTTAGGAACACTGAAGCTTTCTTT
CASSPLAGVRNTEAFF
>TRBJ1-1|TRBD1|TRBV28|.
TGTGCCAGTTCGACAGGGGGCATCGGCACTGAAGCTTTCTTT
CASSTGGIGTEAFF
>TRBJ2-3|TRBD2|TRBV30|.
TGTGCCTGGTCTCTAGCGGGAGGGAGGGGAGTCACAGATACGCAGTATTTT
CAWSLAGGRGVTDTQYF
>TRBJ2-2|.|TRBV4-1|.
TGCGCCGCCCGGTACTCCGCGAACACCGGGGAGCTGTTTTTT
CAARYSANTGELFF
>TRBJ1-1|.|TRBV7-2|.
TGTGCCAGCAGCTTTGGGGTGTCTACAACTGAAGCTTTCTTT
CASSFGVSTTEAFF
>TRBJ2-1|.|TRBV7-2|.
TGTGCCAGCAGCTTAGATGTCGGGCAGTTCTTC
CASSLDVGQFF
>TRBJ1-6|TRBD1|TRBV2|.
TGTGCCAGCAGGATTCGGGACAGCGAAAATTCACCCCTCCACTTT
CASRIRDSENSPLHF
>TRBJ1-2|TRBD1|TRBV2|.
TGTGCCAGCAGTGAACGGGACAGAAAGAGGACTAACTATGGCTACACCTTC
CASSERDRKRTNYGYTF
>TRBJ2-5|TRBD1|TRBV10-3|.
TGTGCCATCAGTGAGGGGACAGGGTTCGTAGAGACCCAGTACTTC
CAISEGTGFVETQYF
>TRBJ2-7|TRBD2|TRBV7-2|.
TGTGCCAGCAGCTTAGCGCAAACACTAGCGGGTCTTCCCTCCTACGAGCAGTACTTC
CASSLAQTLAGLPSYEQYF
>TRBJ2-7|TRBD1|TRBV9|.
TGTGCCAGCAGCGTAGATGCGGGACAGGGGATCTACGAGCAGTACTTC
CASSVDAGQGIYEQYF
>TRBJ2-7|.|TRBV6-5|.
TGTGCCAGCACCGCAGTGGGGGGTAACTACGAGCAGTACTTC
CASTAVGGNYEQYF
>TRBJ1-2|.|TRBV27|.
TGTGCCAGCAGTTTATTTAATTCCCCCAGGGCGGCTGGCTACACCTTC
CASSLFNSPRAAGYTF
>TRBJ1-1|.|TRBV5-1|.
TGCGCCAGCAGCTCGGGAATTAACACTGAAGCTTTCTTT
CASSSGINTEAFF
>TRBJ2-2|.|TRBV11-2|.
TGTGCCAGCAGCGGGTCCCACACCGGGGAGCTGTTTTTT
CASSGSHTGELFF
>TRBJ1-5|TRBD1|TRBV9|few
TGTGCCAGCGGGAGCGGGACAGGCGACAATCAGCCCCAGCATTTT
CASGSGTGDNQPQHF
>TRBJ1-4|.|TRBV28|.
TGTGCCAGCAACGGGGACAATAATGAAAAACTGTTTTTT
CASNGDNNEKLFF
>TRBJ2-7|.|TRBV10-2|.
TGCGCCAGCAGTGATGGGAAGTGGAGCCACGAGCAGTACTTC
CASSDGKWSHEQYF
>TRBJ2-5|.|TRBV7-6|.
TGTGCCAGCAGCTTAGAGGGGCGAATGAAAGAGACCCAGTACTTC
CASSLEGRMKETQYF
>TRBJ2-1|TRBD2|TRBV7-8|.
TGTGCCAGCAGCCCTCTGGCGGGAGACTACAATGAGCAGTTCTTC
CASSPLAGDYNEQFF
>TRBJ2-5|TRBD2|TRBV18|.
TGTGCCAGCTCACCAAGGGCGGGAGCTACAGAGACCCAGTACTTC
CASSPRAGATETQYF
>TRBJ1-2|.|TRBV19|.
TGTGCCAGTAGTACCTCCACAGCGAAGGATGGCTACACCTTC
CASSTSTAKDGYTF